Listed below are T cell receptor beta chains from one sample, sequenced in a study of long-term antiretroviral therapy in people with HIV. Assay used: immunoSEQ multiplex PCR; TCRdb lists only in-frame clones, some missing. Seen here are under 20,000 clones, roughly 83% observed once, and the top ten hold around 17%. Sample: unsorted PBMCs, taken just before starting antiretroviral therapy. These receptors were obtained from a man aged 35 to 55 with HIV. Each CDR3 is given with its conserved first and last residue. A D gene is named only where the DNA matches it firmly. Clone size, where shown, is once, few, many, or a class for clones that have expanded.

-,TRBJ1-1,-,TRBV7-9,TGTGCCAGCAGCTTCGGAGCCACCACTGAAGCTTTCTTT,CASSFGATTEAFF
-,TRBJ1-3,TRBD1,TRBV9,TGTGCCAGCAGCGTAGAGGGACAGGAATCTGGAAACACCATATATTTT,CASSVEGQESGNTIYF
-,TRBJ2-5,TRBD1,TRBV10-2,TGCGCCAGCAGTGAGGGTCGGATGGGGACAGGGGATGAGACCCAGTACTTC,CASSEGRMGTGDETQYF
-,TRBJ2-2,-,TRBV7-6,TGTGCCAGCAGCCCAGCGGACACGAACACCGGGGAGCTGTTTTTT,CASSPADTNTGELFF
-,TRBJ2-7,TRBD1,TRBV27,TGTGCCAGCAGTCCTCGGACAGGGCTGAGCTCCTACGAGCAGTACTTC,CASSPRTGLSSYEQYF
few,TRBJ2-1,-,TRBV19,TGTGCCAGTAGTATTCTGTTATTCTCCTACAATGAGCAGTTCTTC,CASSILLFSYNEQFF
-,TRBJ2-7,TRBD1,TRBV11-2,TGTGCCAGCAGCTTAGGACAGGGCGACTACGAGCAGTACTTC,CASSLGQGDYEQYF
-,TRBJ2-6,-,TRBV7-3,TGTGCCAGCAGCCGACAGGTGGGAGGGCCTGGGGCCAACGTCCTGACTTTC,CASSRQVGGPGANVLTF
-,TRBJ2-2,TRBD2,TRBV7-3,TGTGCCAGCAGCTCGGGACTAGCGGGCTGGAACACCGGGGAGCTGTTTTTT,CASSSGLAGWNTGELFF
-,TRBJ2-7,TRBD2,TRBV13,TGTGCCAGCAGCTCCGGGACTAGCGGGAGAGAGTACGAGCAGTACTTC,CASSSGTSGREYEQYF
-,TRBJ2-7,TRBD2,TRBV6-1,TGTGCCAGCAGTGAGGGGACTAGCGGGAGGGAAGGTGACGAGCAGTACTTC,CASSEGTSGREGDEQYF